The 27 T cell receptor beta chains presented below share a single source sample, sequenced in a study of T cell changes during pregnancy in multiple sclerosis (dated by TCRdb to the late 2010s). Library method: the immunoSEQ multiplex PCR assay. TCRdb took this table from immuneACCESS and kept in-frame rearrangements with V and J called. Such tables lack part of the clones; where checked against another copy, unresolved V genes explain under half of the gap, and the rest is unexplained. The sample records 36,000 or so clones, 70% to 90% of which are singletons. Roughly 0.58% of the sample is held by the ten biggest clonotypes. The sample was CD4+ T cells from peripheral blood mononuclear cells, taken in the first trimester of pregnancy. The receptor source for this set is a female donor with multiple sclerosis, enrolled in a pregnancy study.

The gene calls are TRBV28 and TRBJ2-1; D perhaps matches TRBD1 (6 bases). Germline CDR1 and CDR2: MDHEN and SYDVKM. This CDR3 contains 16 residues. The ends were cut back, 2 bases at V and 7 bases at J, with 18 bases in the middle. The CDR3 DNA sequence: TGTGCCAGCAGTTTAACAGGGAGAGTTTGGGAAAATGAGCAGTTCTTC. This translates into CASSLTGRVWENEQFF.

This clone was observed a handful of times. The chain uses TRBV5-1 and TRBJ2-2; D is unclear. The CDR3 runs to 15 residues. Germline CDR1 and CDR2: SGHRS and YFSETQ. V was cut by 4 bases and J by 2 bases, with 12 bases left in between. CDR3 in DNA: TGCGCCAGCAGCGGGTCAGGTTATAACACCGGGGAGCTGTTTTTT. This encodes CASSGSGYNTGELFF.

This clone was seen just once. The chain recombines TRBV30 with TRBJ1-2; 11 nucleotides agree with TRBD1. With V trimmed by 1 base and J by 6 bases, 16 bases remained unmatched. The CDR3 has 18 residues. In germline, CDR1 is GTSNPN, CDR2 SVGIG (reference sequence). The CDR3 region has the DNA TGTGCCTGGAGTGCCAAGTTCCCTCGGGACAGGGGGAATCATGGCTACACCTTC. Protein: CAWSAKFPRDRGNHGYTF.

The chain employs TRBV7-8 and TRBJ2-7, with TRBD1 matching 8 bases. Germline V lookup: CDR1 SGHVS, CDR2 FQNEAQ. V was pared by 4 bases and J by 5 bases, with 4 bases of the junction left unmatched. The CDR3 consists of 13 residues. CDR3 sequence reads: CASSSRDRHEQYF. DNA of the CDR3: TGTGCCAGCAGCTCCCGGGACAGGCACGAGCAGTACTTC.

DNA for the CDR3: TGCAGTGCTCTAGCCCGGACTGAAGCTTTCTTT. Protein sequence: CSALARTEAFF. V usage is TRBV20-1 and J usage is TRBJ1-1; unclear D gene. The CDR3 covers 11 residues. The V and J ends lost 5 bases and 5 bases respectively, with 9 bases between them. Per the germline V gene, CDR1 is DFQATT and CDR2 is SNEGSKA (reference sequence).

This rearrangement joins TRBV19 to TRBJ1-1; 7 bases agree with TRBD1. Germline V gene data show CDR1 as LNHDA and CDR2 as SQIVND (reference sequence). J was trimmed by 7 bases and V by 3 bases; bases with no gene match: 5. This CDR3 comprises 13 residues. The CDR3, as DNA: TGTGCCAGTAGTATTCGACAGGGATATGAAGCTTTCTTT. Its protein product is CASSIRQGYEAFF.

This chain joins TRBV7-2 and TRBJ1-2; unclear D gene. Trimming cost V 1 base and J 4 bases, with 16 bases left between them. CDR1 is SGHTA, CDR2 FQGNSA, per germline. The length of the CDR3 is 16 residues. The CDR3 DNA reads as TGTGCCAGCAGCTTAGACGGCGGTTATCTACCCTATGGCTACACCTTC. As protein: CASSLDGGYLPYGYTF.

The chain employs TRBV11-2 and TRBJ1-1; 7 positions match TRBD1. Germline lookup yields CDR1 SGHAT and CDR2 FQNNGV. The V and J ends lost 3 bases and 0 bases, in that order; junction bases with no gene match: 4. CDR3 length: 15 amino acids. The CDR3 sequence: CASSLSGGVNTEAFF. The CDR3 bases are TGTGCCAGCAGCTTGTCAGGGGGTGTGAACACTGAAGCTTTCTTT.

V and J are TRBV30 and TRBJ2-3; 11 bases line up with TRBD1. V shed 5 bases and J 4 bases; nucleotides not matched to a gene: 2. Germline V gene lookup returns CDR1 GTSNPN and CDR2 SVGIG (reference sequence). CDR3 size: 13 residues. The CDR3: CAWGGQGADTQYF. CDR3 bases: TGTGCCTGGGGGGGACAGGGGGCAGATACGCAGTATTTT.

V and J are TRBV27 and TRBJ1-5, with unresolved D. This CDR3 region has 16 residues. Deletions cut 0 bases from V and 2 bases from J, with 11 bases between. In germline, CDR1 is MNHEY, CDR2 SMNVEV (reference sequence). The DNA for the CDR3 is TGTGCCAGCAGTTTATCCCCCATATTAGGCAATCAGCCCCAGCATTTT. Its translation is CASSLSPILGNQPQHF.

This chain links TRBV18 with TRBJ2-1; 9 bases are shared with TRBD1. The CDR3 is made up of 16 amino acids. V gave up 3 bases and J gave up 5 bases; unmatched junction bases: 8. Germline values: CDR1 KGHSH, CDR2 LQKENI. In DNA form, the CDR3 reads TGTGCCAGCTCACCTATGTGGGGGACAGGGAACAATGAGCAGTTCTTC. Its protein product is CASSPMWGTGNNEQFF.

The V call is TRBV5-4, the J call TRBJ2-3; 7 positions match TRBD2. V dropped 2 bases and J dropped 2; count of bases not matched to a gene: 5. From germline, CDR1 is SGHNT and CDR2 YYREEE (reference sequence). The CDR3 runs to 15 residues. In DNA, the CDR3 is TGTGCCAGCAGCTTCCCGGGGGGTCTCACAGATACGCAGTATTTT. It translates to CASSFPGGLTDTQYF.

The chain has TRBV7-9 and TRBJ2-1; the D gene is possibly TRBD2 (6 bases). The V gene's germline CDR1 is SEHNR and CDR2 FQNEAQ (reference sequence). The CDR3 sequence is 18 residues long. The V end lost 1 base, the J end lost 1 base, and 17 bases lay between the germline ends. The CDR3 DNA sequence: TGTGCCAGCAGCTTAGTTGCCCGGGAGACGAGGTCCTACAATGAGCAGTTCTTC. Amino acid sequence: CASSLVARETRSYNEQFF.

Written as DNA, the CDR3 is TGTGCCAGCAGCTTAGATACAGGCAATGAGCAGTTCTTC. It is translated as CASSLDTGNEQFF. The chain uses TRBV7-6 and TRBJ2-1; the D gene is possibly TRBD1 (5 bases). The CDR3 is 13 residues long. V lost 1 base, J lost 6 bases, and 7 bases lay in between. From germline, CDR1 is SGHVS and CDR2 FNYEAQ.

The chain has TRBV11-3 and TRBJ2-1, with D unresolved. This CDR3 comprises 15 residues. The V end lost 5 bases, the J end lost 4 bases, and 15 bases lay between the germline ends. The germline gives CDR1 SGHNT, CDR2 YENEEA. CDR3 amino acids: CASSQEAALYNEQFF. The CDR3 nucleotides are TGTGCCAGCAGCCAAGAGGCGGCCTTATACAATGAGCAGTTCTTC.

The chain links TRBV11-2 to TRBJ2-7, with 10 bases matching TRBD2. Germline V gives CDR1 SGHAT, CDR2 FQNNGV. Trimming took 7 bases from V and 4 from J; bases not matched to a gene: 13. The CDR3 covers 16 residues. The CDR3 sequence is CASKLGLAGDWYEQYF. CDR3 DNA sequence: TGTGCCAGCAAGCTTGGGCTAGCGGGAGATTGGTACGAGCAGTACTTC.

The gene calls are TRBV29-1 and TRBJ1-2, with 7 bases matching TRBD1. CDR1 and CDR2 (germline): SQVTM, ANQGSEA. The CDR3 sequence is 12 residues long. Trimming removed 6 bases from V and 2 bases from J; junction bases left unmatched: 3. Here the CDR3 reads CSVRTGNYGYTF. The CDR3 region has the DNA TGCAGCGTCCGGACAGGCAACTATGGCTACACCTTC.

This clone was detected once. The chain carries TRBV5-1 and TRBJ1-1; TRBD1 is a possible D gene (6 bases). Trimming removed 2 bases at V and 2 bases at J, with 16 bases between. Germline CDR1 and CDR2: SGHRS and YFSETQ. The CDR3 has 16 amino acids. This chain's CDR3 is CASSFLPGTPNTEAFF. In DNA form, the CDR3 reads TGCGCCAGCAGCTTTTTACCCGGGACACCTAACACTGAAGCTTTCTTT.

This chain connects TRBV7-6 to TRBJ2-3; TRBD2 aligns across 8 bases. V dropped 5 bases and J dropped 0; count of bases not matched to a gene: 22. Germline CDR1 SGHVS, CDR2 FNYEAQ. CDR3 length: 21 amino acids. This CDR3 reads CASSPRGGELAGPASTDTQYF. CDR3 nucleotide sequence: TGTGCCAGCAGCCCTAGGGGGGGAGAATTAGCGGGGCCAGCTAGCACAGATACGCAGTATTTT. Using reference TRBV7-6 and TRBJ2-3 for the parts outside the CDR3, the full variable domain is GAGVSQSPRYKVTKRGQDVALRCDPISGHVSLYWYRQALGQGPEFLTYFNYEAQQDKSGLPNDRFSAERPEGSISTLTIQRTEQRDSAMYRCASSPRGGELAGPASTDTQYFGPGTRLTVL.

V gene TRBV7-3 combines with J gene TRBJ1-1; TRBD1 might be the D (5 bases). The ends were cut back, 5 bases at V and 4 bases at J, with 17 bases in the middle. CDR3 length: 15 amino acids. The germline V gene encodes CDR1 SGHTA and CDR2 FQGTGA. The CDR3 protein is CASSRPPGVGTEAFF. The CDR3 nucleotides are TGTGCCAGCAGCCGCCCGCCGGGGGTGGGCACTGAAGCTTTCTTT.

The chain recombines TRBV7-2 with TRBJ2-1, with TRBD2 matching over 7 bases. This CDR3 has 15 residues. Germline-derived CDR1 and CDR2 are SGHTA and FQGNSA. V dropped 3 bases and J dropped 6; count of bases not matched to a gene: 8. The CDR3 region is CASSLGGRVSNEQFF. In DNA form, the CDR3 reads TGTGCCAGCAGCTTGGGAGGGAGGGTTAGCAATGAGCAGTTCTTC.

The CDR3 DNA sequence: TGTGCCAGCAGTTTTGTTCCCGGGGGGCCCCAGCATTTT. Its protein is CASSFVPGGPQHF. This chain joins TRBV28 and TRBJ1-5; possible D gene TRBD1, 5 bases. Germline-derived CDR1 and CDR2 are MDHEN and SYDVKM. The CDR3 runs to 13 residues. Trimming took 3 bases from V and 9 from J, leaving 12 bases between them.

The V and J genes are TRBV6-1 and TRBJ1-6; TRBD1 is a possible D gene (5 bases). V was cut by 3 bases and J by 5 bases, with 8 bases left in between. CDR3 size: 14 residues. Germline V lookup: CDR1 MNHNS, CDR2 SASEGT. CDR3 region: CASSDRQHNSPLHF. CDR3 sequence (DNA): TGTGCCAGCAGTGATAGACAGCATAATTCACCCCTCCACTTT.

J is TRBJ1-1 and V is TRBV4-1; unclear D gene. Germline lookup yields CDR1 MGHRA and CDR2 YSYEKL. CDR3 length: 15 residues. V lost 0 bases and J lost 1, with 9 bases in between. The CDR3 DNA reads as TGCGCCAGCAGCCAAGATCACGACTGGAACACTGAAGCTTTCTTT. It yields the protein CASSQDHDWNTEAFF.

A single count supports this clone. The chain has TRBV28 and TRBJ1-1, with TRBD1 identical over 11 bases. The germline gives CDR1 MDHEN, CDR2 SYDVKM. The junction had 8 bases not matched to a gene; V was cut back by 2 bases and J by 0 bases. CDR3 length equals 18 residues. In DNA, the CDR3 is TGTGCCAGCAGTTTAGGCACCCGGACAGGGGGCTTGAACACTGAAGCTTTCTTT. Protein sequence: CASSLGTRTGGLNTEAFF.

This clone has a handful of counts. This sequence joins TRBV5-1 and TRBJ2-6, with 8 bases identical to TRBD2. CDR1 and CDR2 (germline): SGHRS, YFSETQ. The CDR3 extends over 19 amino acids. The V and J ends lost 0 bases and 0 bases, in that order; junction bases with no gene match: 8. The CDR3 is CASSLVGQRGISGANVLTF. DNA for the CDR3: TGCGCCAGCAGCTTGGTCGGTCAGCGGGGGATCTCTGGGGCCAACGTCCTGACTTTC.

The chain links TRBV5-1 to TRBJ1-1; tentatively, D is TRBD1 (5 bases). V lost 2 bases and J lost 1, with 9 bases in between. The germline V gene encodes CDR1 SGHRS and CDR2 YFSETQ. The CDR3 is 14 residues long. The CDR3 loop is CASSLSGGNTEAFF. The DNA for the CDR3 is TGCGCCAGCAGCTTATCCGGGGGGAACACTGAAGCTTTCTTT.